The clone carrying this T cell receptor beta chain was seen more than once but under ten times. This sample was included in a study of blood T cells in healthy people across ages. A second PCR of 7 to 11 cycles used a sample-barcoded 5' primer and a J-beta primer mix. TCRdb called the 5' RACE reads again in MiXCR, with one record for every CDR3 protein. The sample holds about 570,000 distinct CDR3 sequences, 25% to 30% seen once. In germline, CDR1 is SGDLS, CDR2 YYNGEE. The CDR3 covers 16 residues. The V end lost 0 bases, the J end lost 2 bases, and 15 bases lay between the germline ends. This clonotype was obtained from a woman between 65 and 79 years old in good health. This rearrangement joins TRBV9 to TRBJ2-7, with D possibly being TRBD1 (7 bases). The sample comprised blood. The CDR3: CASSVGGGTAPYEQYF. CDR3 nucleotide sequence: TGTGCCAGCAGCGTAGGTGGAGGGACAGCCCCCTACGAGCAGTACTTC.